This T cell receptor (beta chain) was found in a study of blood T cell repertoires in COVID-19. Study-level information: From T cells, B-cell-depleted T cells, or PBMCs came the material, which was cDNA or gDNA.

Measured with immunoSEQ multiplex PCR; TCRdb has only the in-frame clones, and not every one. This sample has approximately 70,000 clones, with about four fifths found just once. The sequence came from a woman aged 60-75 years with acute or convalescent COVID-19. Specimen: peripheral blood.

This CDR3 is CASSVVGEIYEQYF. The CDR3 nucleotides read TGTGCCAGTAGTGTCGTGGGAGAGATCTACGAGCAGTACTTC. The gene calls are TRBV19 and TRBJ2-7; D may be TRBD2 (5 bases). The CDR3 covers 14 residues. V was cut by 5 bases and J by 3 bases, with 14 bases left in between. In germline, CDR1 is LNHDA, CDR2 SQIVND (reference sequence).